This T cell receptor (beta chain) was sequenced during a study of graft-versus-host responses after intestinal transplantation. Study-level information: Induction with anti-thymocyte globulin, then tacrolimus and steroids for around three years, was given to all recipients.

The assay was immunoSEQ multiplex PCR, and TCRdb's table has in-frame clones only and misses some. Of tens of thousands of clones in the sample, 90% to 95% were seen once. Details on this clone: As yet, its antigen is unknown.

Whole-study findings and limits: Recipient marrow held GvH clones, some first seen in ileum or blood.

The CDR3 is 16 residues long. The germline V and J ends were trimmed by 3 bases and 2 bases, with 14 bases remaining between them. Germline values: CDR1 SEHNR, CDR2 FQNEAQ (reference sequence). The V call is TRBV7-9, the J call TRBJ1-5, with D possibly TRBD1 on 6 matching bases. The receptor comes from a human donor who received an intestinal transplant. The specimen comprised unstimulated CD8+ T cells sorted from spleen or lymph node cells, sampled before intestinal transplant. CDR3 loop: CASSFVGGDGNQPQHF. DNA for the CDR3: TGTGCCAGCAGCTTCGTTGGGGGCGACGGCAATCAGCCCCAGCATTTT.